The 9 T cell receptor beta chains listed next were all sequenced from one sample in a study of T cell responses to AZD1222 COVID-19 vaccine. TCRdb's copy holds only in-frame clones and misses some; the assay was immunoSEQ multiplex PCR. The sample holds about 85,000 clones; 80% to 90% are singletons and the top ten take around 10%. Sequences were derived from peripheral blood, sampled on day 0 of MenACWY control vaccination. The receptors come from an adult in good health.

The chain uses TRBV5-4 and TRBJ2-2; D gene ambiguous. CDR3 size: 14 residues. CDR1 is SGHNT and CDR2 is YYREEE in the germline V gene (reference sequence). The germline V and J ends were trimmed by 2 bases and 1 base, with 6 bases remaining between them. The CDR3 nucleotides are TGTGCCAGCAGCTTCGGACGGAACACCGGGGAGCTGTTTTTT. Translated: CASSFGRNTGELFF.

Written as DNA, the CDR3 is TGTGCCAGCAGCCATTTAGGGGTTTCTCATGAGGGTGAAAAACTGTTTTTT. Residues: CASSHLGVSHEGEKLFF. The chain combines TRBV7-2 with TRBJ1-4, with a weak D call TRBD1 (5 bases). Germline V lookup: CDR1 SGHTA, CDR2 FQGNSA. Trimming pared 5 bases from V and 7 bases from J, leaving 23 bases between. The CDR3 covers 17 residues.

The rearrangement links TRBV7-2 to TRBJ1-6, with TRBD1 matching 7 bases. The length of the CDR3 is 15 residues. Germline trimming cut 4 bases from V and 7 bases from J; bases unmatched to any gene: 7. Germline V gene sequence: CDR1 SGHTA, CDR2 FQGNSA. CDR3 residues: CASSSPTGMNSPLHF. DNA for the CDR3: TGTGCCAGCAGCTCCCCGACAGGGATGAATTCACCCCTCCACTTT.

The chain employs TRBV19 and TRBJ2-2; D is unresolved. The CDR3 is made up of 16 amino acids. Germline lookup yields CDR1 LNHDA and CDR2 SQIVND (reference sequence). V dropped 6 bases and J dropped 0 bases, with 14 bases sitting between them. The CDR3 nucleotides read TGTGCCAGTAGCCTGAGGTGGGCGGCGAACACCGGGGAGCTGTTTTTT. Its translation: CASSLRWAANTGELFF.

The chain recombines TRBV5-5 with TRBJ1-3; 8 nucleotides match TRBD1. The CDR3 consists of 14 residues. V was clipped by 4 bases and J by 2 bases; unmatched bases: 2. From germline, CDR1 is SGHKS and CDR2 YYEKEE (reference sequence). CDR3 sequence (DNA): TGTGCCAGCAGCCCGACAGGGGCTGGAAACACCATATATTTT. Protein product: CASSPTGAGNTIYF.

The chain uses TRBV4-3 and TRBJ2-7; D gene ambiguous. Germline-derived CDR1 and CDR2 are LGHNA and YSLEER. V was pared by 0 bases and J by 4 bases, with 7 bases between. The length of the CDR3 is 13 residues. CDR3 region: CASSQEKGYEQYF. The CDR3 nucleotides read TGCGCCAGCAGCCAAGAGAAAGGGTACGAGCAGTACTTC.

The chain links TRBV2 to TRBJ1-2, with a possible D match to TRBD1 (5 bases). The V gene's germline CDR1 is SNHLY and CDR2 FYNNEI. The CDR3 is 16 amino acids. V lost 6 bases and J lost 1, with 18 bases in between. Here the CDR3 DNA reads TGTGCCAGCAGAGCAAGAAGCGGGGGGATTAACTATGGCTACACCTTC. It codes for CASRARSGGINYGYTF.

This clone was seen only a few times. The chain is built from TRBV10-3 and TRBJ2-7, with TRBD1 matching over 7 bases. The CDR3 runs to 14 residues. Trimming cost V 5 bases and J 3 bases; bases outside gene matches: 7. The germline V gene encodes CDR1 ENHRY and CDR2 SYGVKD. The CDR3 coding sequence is TGTGCCATCAGTCTCGGACAGGACCGCTACGAGCAGTACTTC. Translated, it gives CAISLGQDRYEQYF.

Written as DNA, the CDR3 is TGTGCCAGCATGGAAAAGCGGGGATCCGAGACCCAGTACTTC. This encodes CASMEKRGSETQYF. This chain links TRBV13 with TRBJ2-5; 7 nucleotides agree with TRBD2. This CDR3 region has 14 residues. V shed 7 bases, J shed 5 bases, and the junction held 10 bases outside the gene matches. CDR1 and CDR2 from the germline V gene are PRHDT and FYEKMQ (reference sequence).